The rows below give T cell receptor beta chains drawn from one sample of a study of blood T cell repertoires in COVID-19. Libraries were prepared by immunoSEQ multiplex PCR; TCRdb keeps only in-frame clonotypes and omits some of them. The sample comprises tens of thousands of clones, 80% to 85% of which are singletons, and 27% rests with the top ten. Material for sequencing was peripheral blood. All receptors come from a human donor in a cohort sampled during active COVID-19. CDR3s include the opening cysteine and the closing phenylalanine or tryptophan.

TRBV6-5,TRBJ2-1,13,CASSTRVGNEQFF
TRBV4-1,TRBJ1-2,14,CASSQGAIHYGYTF
TRBV4-1,TRBJ1-2,15,CASSQPGREDYGYTF
TRBV24-1,TRBJ2-7,15,CATSDSGTVEDEQYF
TRBV6-6,TRBJ1-2,16,CASSTPGTGDNYGYTF
TRBV19,TRBJ1-5,15,CASSLVARVNQPQHF
TRBV29-1,TRBJ2-7,12,CSVRTGSYEQYF
TRBV18,TRBJ2-5,13,CASSPRTGETQYF
TRBV3-1/TRBV3-2,TRBJ1-5,19,CASSQGPGGRDAVGQPQHF
TRBV9,TRBJ2-7,15,CASSVGRDRVDEQYF
TRBV5-4,TRBJ2-3,15,CASSVQGGAVDTQYF
TRBV10-3,TRBJ2-5,15,CAISESGLAQETQYF
TRBV5-6,TRBJ2-3,19,CASSLAGGSGGMFMNTQYF
TRBV3-1/TRBV3-2,TRBJ2-3,13,CASGAAGTDTQYF
TRBV2,TRBJ1-2,16,CASTPSGRSPLYGGTF
TRBV7-2,TRBJ2-3,13,CASSLGPGDTQYF
TRBV2,TRBJ2-3,15,CASRGDYPSTDTQYF
TRBV7-2,TRBJ1-6,15,CASSLTGTGFSPLHF
TRBV19,TRBJ1-5,15,CASSMGARRGQPQHF
TRBV24-1,TRBJ2-2,17,CATSGPTDGGNTGELFF